A single sample is the source of the 30 T cell receptor beta chains below, sequenced in a study of T cells expressing NK-cell markers. Using the 5' RACE reads, TCRdb records one entry per CDR3 protein without DNA. The repertoire table contains some 300,000 distinct CDR3 sequences. Sequencing input: blood T cells: a sorted CD56 or NKG2C T cell subset, CD4+ or CD8+ T cells, or bulk PBMC T cells (not recorded which). All receptors come from a man aged 18-30 years in good health.

This chain links TRBV6-1 with TRBJ2-1; TCRdb's assignment of TRBD2 cannot be checked, as there is no DNA. CDR1 MNHNS and CDR2 SASEGT come from the germline V gene. The CDR3 runs to 15 residues. CDR3 loop: CASSPRATWDASRFF.

This chain links TRBV19 with TRBJ2-1; TCRdb calls TRBD2, which cannot be checked without DNA. Germline V CDR1 and CDR2: LNHDA, SQIVND (reference sequence). The CDR3 spans 16 residues. This CDR3 reads CASKGLSLSSYNEQFF.

This chain connects TRBV5-1 to TRBJ1-1; no DNA is available, so the TRBD1 call from TCRdb remains unchecked. The CDR3 sequence is 18 residues long. Per germline, CDR1 SGHRS and CDR2 YFSETQ. This CDR3 reads CASSLRPLGQGADTEAFF.

This chain joins TRBV5-6 and TRBJ2-1; TCRdb's D call of TRBD2 is untestable without DNA. Germline V gives CDR1 SGHDT, CDR2 YYEEEE. The CDR3 is made up of 16 amino acids. The CDR3 reads CASTNASSDTYNEQFF.

J is TRBJ1-5 and V is TRBV10-3. CDR1 ENHRY and CDR2 SYGVKD come from the germline V gene. The length of the CDR3 is 15 residues. This CDR3 is CAISESKTPNQPQHF.

V gene TRBV5-1 combines with J gene TRBJ2-2. CDR3 length equals 15 residues. Germline V gene sequence: CDR1 SGHRS, CDR2 YFSETQ. CDR3 region: CASSLTTQSPGELFF.

The chain employs TRBV2 and TRBJ2-1. This CDR3 has 13 amino acids. The germline gives CDR1 SNHLY, CDR2 FYNNEI. The chain's CDR3 is CASRSETTNEQFF.

The gene calls are TRBV19 and TRBJ2-5; checking the TCRdb D call of TRBD2 is not possible without DNA. Germline CDR1 reads LNHDA; CDR2 reads SQIVND (reference sequence). The CDR3 runs to 15 residues. The CDR3: CASSIQAGVEETQYF.

The rearrangement uses TRBV19 and TRBJ2-1; TCRdb returns TRBD1, unconfirmable since there is no DNA. The CDR3 runs 16 residues. Germline CDR1 is LNHDA and CDR2 is SQIVND (reference sequence). CDR3: CASSLPGSVRDNEQFF.

The rearrangement uses TRBV20-1 and TRBJ2-3; as DNA is missing, the TRBD1 call by TCRdb cannot be tested. The length of the CDR3 is 14 residues. The germline gives CDR1 DFQATT, CDR2 SNEGSKA (reference sequence). The CDR3 spells CSAPGPISTDTQYF.

The J gene is TRBJ2-7, the V gene TRBV11-2; TCRdb selects TRBD2, and the lack of DNA leaves this call unchecked. This CDR3 has 15 residues. Germline CDR1 SGHAT, CDR2 FQNNGV. The CDR3 loop is CASSLAASGSYEQYF.

The chain uses TRBV29-1 and TRBJ1-1. Germline CDR1 is SQVTM and CDR2 is ANQGSEA. This CDR3 has 18 amino acids. CDR3 loop: CSVEDQGRGGWGNTEAFF.

V usage is TRBV29-1 and J usage is TRBJ2-2. The CDR3 consists of 12 residues. The germline CDR1 and CDR2 sequences are SQVTM and ANQGSEA. CDR3 in amino acids: CSVDGPTGELFF.

The chain joins TRBV12-3 or TRBV12-4 to TRBJ1-5. This CDR3 comprises 14 residues. The CDR3 loop is CASSLGMANQPQHF.

The chain has TRBV7-6 and TRBJ2-5; TCRdb outputs TRBD2, but without DNA this stays unchecked. Germline CDR1 SGHVS, CDR2 FNYEAQ. The length of the CDR3 is 16 residues. The CDR3 reads CASSLQGYLARETQYF.

The rearrangement uses TRBV4-1 and TRBJ2-7; with no DNA, the TCRdb D assignment of TRBD1 cannot be verified. The CDR3 spans 16 residues. Germline lookup yields CDR1 MGHRA and CDR2 YSYEKL. The CDR3: CASSQVRGRESYEQYF.

The chain recombines TRBV12-3 or TRBV12-4 with TRBJ2-3; TCRdb's D gene call, TRBD1, goes unchecked for lack of DNA. The CDR3 has 14 residues. This CDR3 reads CASSWGRNTDTQYF.

The chain uses TRBV7-3 and TRBJ2-1. Germline V gene lookup returns CDR1 SGHTA and CDR2 FQGTGA. The CDR3 spans 13 residues. CDR3: CASRLDVTNEQFF.

The chain links TRBV7-3 to TRBJ2-3; TCRdb reports TRBD1, a call that lacks DNA to check it against. This CDR3 region has 15 residues. Germline V gene sequence: CDR1 SGHTA, CDR2 FQGTGA. The CDR3: CASSYGTGSTDTQYF.

This chain connects TRBV7-3 to TRBJ2-2; TCRdb's assignment of TRBD1 cannot be checked, as there is no DNA. CDR1 is SGHTA and CDR2 is FQGTGA in the germline V gene. This CDR3 spans 16 amino acids. This CDR3 reads CASSSAGAANTGELFF.

The rearrangement links TRBV18 to TRBJ2-7; TCRdb's D call of TRBD1 is untestable without DNA. The germline V gene has CDR1 KGHSH and CDR2 LQKENI. The CDR3 extends over 16 amino acids. The CDR3 here is CASSPNFTFGRYEQYF.

The rearrangement links TRBV5-1 to TRBJ2-3. Germline V gene sequence: CDR1 SGHRS, CDR2 YFSETQ. The CDR3 sequence is 15 residues long. CDR3 region: CASSRRSSLTDTQYF. The full variable domain, its missing parts supplied by reference TRBV5-1 and TRBJ2-3, is KAGVTQTPRYLIKTRGQQVTLSCSPISGHRSVSWYQQTPGQGLQFLFEYFSETQRNKGNFPGRFSGRQFSNSRSEMNVSTLELGDSALYLCASSRRSSLTDTQYFGPGTRLTVL.

The CDR3 loop reads CSARLSRLAGPYNEQFF. The V gene is TRBV20-1, the J gene TRBJ2-1; there is no DNA to check the TCRdb D call of TRBD2. The CDR3 consists of 17 residues. CDR1 and CDR2 (germline): DFQATT, SNEGSKA (reference sequence).

The V call is TRBV24-1, the J call TRBJ2-1; TCRdb's D gene call, TRBD2, goes unchecked for lack of DNA. Germline V gene data show CDR1 as KGHDR and CDR2 as SFDVKD. The CDR3 contains 16 residues. CDR3 region: CATSDPGLAGLYEQFF.

CDR3 loop: CSVRDNQYEQYF. The chain joins TRBV29-1 to TRBJ2-7; the D call of TRBD1 rests on TCRdb alone, since no DNA is present to check it. The CDR3 has 12 amino acids. CDR1 is SQVTM, CDR2 ANQGSEA, per germline.

The chain has TRBV3-1 and TRBJ1-2. The CDR3 has 15 amino acids. From germline, CDR1 is LGHDT and CDR2 YNNKEL (reference sequence). The CDR3 region is CASSQDHGGTYGYTF. The full variable domain, rest sourced from reference TRBV3-1 and TRBJ1-2, is DTAVSQTPKYLVTQMGNDKSIKCEQNLGHDTMYWYKQDSKKFLKIMFSYNNKELIINETVPNRFSPKSPDKAHLNLHINSLELGDSAVYFCASSQDHGGTYGYTFGSGTRLTVV.

The chain employs TRBV5-6 and TRBJ2-2; TCRdb's D gene call, TRBD1, goes unchecked for lack of DNA. The CDR3 runs 16 residues. Germline-derived CDR1 and CDR2 are SGHDT and YYEEEE. The CDR3 region is CASTHQGESYTGELFF.

The V call is TRBV6-1, the J call TRBJ2-1; absent DNA, TCRdb's TRBD2 call cannot be checked. The CDR3 is 16 residues long. CDR1 is MNHNS and CDR2 is SASEGT in the germline V gene. The CDR3 region is CASRGPWLAGGNEQFF.

The chain has TRBV29-1 and TRBJ2-1; TCRdb reports TRBD2, a call that lacks DNA to check it against. The CDR3 has 15 amino acids. Per the germline V gene, CDR1 is SQVTM and CDR2 is ANQGSEA. The CDR3: CSVETLAGVGNEQFF.

The chain has TRBV5-1 and TRBJ2-3; the D call from TCRdb, TRBD2, cannot be confirmed without DNA. Germline V gene sequence: CDR1 SGHRS, CDR2 YFSETQ. CDR3 length: 15 amino acids. CDR3 loop: CASSLEGGPVDTQYF.